This T cell receptor (beta chain) was captured in a study of shared clonotypes between healthy human individuals. Execution of the assay was at deep level. Replicate PCRs for unsorted PBMC used about 0.3 ug DNA (approximately 30,000 T cell genomes). Sequencing used immunoSEQ multiplex PCR; TCRdb keeps in-frame clones, though not all of them. In the table there are about 560,000 clones, roughly 79% of which are singletons. This CDR3 has 14 amino acids. Germline CDR1 SGHTS, CDR2 YDEGEE. Trimming removed 6 bases at V and 5 bases at J, with 14 bases between. This chain joins TRBV5-8 and TRBJ2-2, with D possibly TRBD2 on 5 matching bases. The receptor's source is a woman in her thirties or forties in good health. Some clones in this sample may be carry-over from other donors' samples. Material for sequencing was PBMCs. The CDR3 here is CASTVTGGTGELFF. CDR3 in DNA: TGTGCCAGCACAGTCACGGGCGGGACCGGGGAGCTGTTTTTT. The full variable domain, completed using reference TRBV5-8 and TRBJ2-2, is EAGVTQSPTHLIKTRGQQATLRCSPISGHTSVYWYQQALGLGLQFLLWYDEGEERNRGNFPPRFSGRQFPNYSSELNVNALELEDSALYLCASTVTGGTGELFFGEGSRLTVL.